This TCR beta chain was documented in a study of identical twins. This CDR3 has 12 residues. Deletions cut 4 bases from V and 1 base from J, with 8 bases between. CDR1 SQVTM and CDR2 ANQGSEA come from the germline V gene. Each CDR3 protein is one row after TCRdb ran MiXCR on the 5' RACE reads. The sample consists of approximately 1.8 million distinct CDR3 sequences, less than 40% of them appearing once. This clonotype showed up just a few times. The sample consisted of cord blood. The V and J genes are TRBV29-1 and TRBJ2-7, with D unresolved. The sequence was obtained from a newborn girl in good health. The chain's CDR3 is CSVGFRSYEQYF. DNA of the CDR3: TGCAGCGTTGGATTCAGGTCCTACGAGCAGTACTTC.